One sample yielded the 24 T cell receptor beta chains listed below, sequenced in a study of OX40 agonist ivuxolimab in advanced cancers. Profiling relied on immunoSEQ multiplex PCR, and the TCRdb table lists in-frame clones only, not all of them. The repertoire includes approximately 13,000 clones, about two thirds of them detected once, and around a quarter sits in the top ten. This specimen was CD4+ or CD8+ T cells sorted from blood, taken in a trial of the OX40 agonist ivuxolimab. The receptor source for this set is an adult with an advanced solid tumor such as melanoma, head and neck, liver or kidney cancer.

The chain carries TRBV29-1 and TRBJ2-2, with D possibly matching TRBD2 (6 bases). The CDR3 spans 14 residues. V was clipped by 3 bases and J by 0 bases, with 8 bases between them. Germline V gene lookup returns CDR1 SQVTM and CDR2 ANQGSEA. The DNA for the CDR3 is TGCAGCGTTGAGGAGGGAACGAACACCGGGGAGCTGTTTTTT. It translates to CSVEEGTNTGELFF.

The chain is built from TRBV7-9 and TRBJ1-4; D is unclear. V was trimmed by 4 bases and J by 4 bases, leaving 16 bases between them. CDR1 is SEHNR, CDR2 FQNEAQ, per germline (reference sequence). The CDR3 has 16 amino acids. The CDR3 region has the DNA TGTGCCAGCAGCTCACGGTCAAGTGGATTTAATGAAAAACTGTTTTTT. It specifies CASSSRSSGFNEKLFF. Full variable domain (outside the CDR3, taken from reference TRBV7-9 and TRBJ1-4): DTGVSQNPRHKITKRGQNVTFRCDPISEHNRLYWYRQTLGQGPEFLTYFQNEAQLEKSRLLSDRFSAERPKGSFSTLEIQRTEQGDSAMYLCASSSRSSGFNEKLFFGSGTQLSVL.

The chain recombines TRBV11-2 with TRBJ1-3; D is ambiguous. The CDR3 runs 15 residues. V was clipped by 0 bases and J by 0 bases, with 6 bases between them. Germline V gene lookup returns CDR1 SGHAT and CDR2 FQNNGV. DNA for the CDR3: TGTGCCAGCAGCTTAGACCCCAGCTCTGGAAACACCATATATTTT. Translating it yields CASSLDPSSGNTIYF. Using reference TRBV11-2 and TRBJ1-3 for the parts outside the CDR3, the full variable domain is EAGVAQSPRYKIIEKRQSVAFWCNPISGHATLYWYQQILGQGPKLLIQFQNNGVVDDSQLPKDRFSAERLKGVDSTLKIQPAKLEDSAVYLCASSLDPSSGNTIYFGEGSWLTVV.

Only one count was recorded for this clone. The chain employs TRBV19 and TRBJ2-7; 7 bases align to TRBD1. This CDR3 region has 16 residues. Trimming cost V 1 base and J 2 bases; bases outside gene matches: 8. Germline V gene lookup returns CDR1 LNHDA and CDR2 SQIVND (reference sequence). The CDR3 coding sequence is TGTGCCAGTAGTATAGCGACAGGGATGATCGCCTACGAGCAGTACTTC. Its protein product is CASSIATGMIAYEQYF.

This sequence joins TRBV6-9 and TRBJ1-2; 9 bases align to TRBD1. V trimming: 6 bases; J trimming: 8 bases; junction bases outside the gene matches: 7. Per germline, CDR1 MNHGY and CDR2 SVAAGI. The CDR3 totals 13 residues. DNA of the CDR3: TGTGCCAGCAGGGCGACAGGGGGAGACGGCTACACCTTC. Amino acid sequence: CASRATGGDGYTF.

The chain employs TRBV6-5 and TRBJ2-7; no clear D gene. CDR1 and CDR2 (germline): MNHEY, SVGAGI. Trimming took 6 bases from V and 3 from J, leaving 15 bases between them. The CDR3 covers 14 residues. CDR3 protein: CASSLRPGVYEQYF. The CDR3 DNA is TGTGCCAGCAGCCTTCGGCCGGGTGTCTACGAGCAGTACTTC.

The chain carries TRBV5-1 and TRBJ2-1; 7 positions agree with TRBD2. The V gene end was trimmed by 0 bases and the J gene end by 0 bases; junction bases not matched to a gene: 3. Germline V gene sequence: CDR1 SGHRS, CDR2 YFSETQ. The CDR3 spans 16 residues. CDR3 bases: TGCGCCAGCAGCTTGGGGGAGGGAATCTCCTACAATGAGCAGTTCTTC. As protein: CASSLGEGISYNEQFF.

The J gene is TRBJ2-7, the V gene TRBV5-4; TRBD2 matches at 7 bases. V lost 4 bases and J lost 4; bases outside the gene matches: 5. Germline CDR1 reads SGHNT; CDR2 reads YYREEE (reference sequence). The CDR3 spans 13 residues. The CDR3 region is CASSRGGGYEQYF. For the CDR3, the DNA is TGTGCCAGCAGCCGTGGGGGGGGGTACGAGCAGTACTTC.

The genes are TRBV11-2 and TRBJ2-7; D tentatively reads TRBD1 or TRBD2 (6 bases each). The germline V gene has CDR1 SGHAT and CDR2 FQNNGV. V gave up 7 bases and J gave up 7 bases, with 23 bases separating them. CDR3 length: 15 residues. This CDR3 is CASNWRGRRGDEQYF. In DNA form, the CDR3 reads TGTGCCAGCAACTGGAGGGGTCGCAGGGGAGATGAGCAGTACTTC.

The CDR3 DNA follows: TGTGCCAGCAGGGATACGACAGGGAGGGCCTACGAGCAGTACTTC. It yields the protein CASRDTTGRAYEQYF. The rearrangement joins TRBV28 to TRBJ2-7; perhaps D is TRBD1 or TRBD2 (7 bases each). V was shortened by 6 bases and J by 2 bases, with 17 bases between the two germline ends. Germline CDR1 and CDR2: MDHEN and SYDVKM. This CDR3 is built from 15 residues.

This clone was counted once. The chain uses TRBV4-3 and TRBJ2-1; D ambiguous. Deletions cut 0 bases from V and 5 bases from J, with 11 bases between. The CDR3 is 15 amino acids. Germline CDR1 LGHNA, CDR2 YSLEER. The CDR3 bases are TGCGCCAGCAGCCAAGATCAGAGACAAAACAATGAGCAGTTCTTC. This translates into CASSQDQRQNNEQFF.

The chain has TRBV4-1 and TRBJ2-1; 12 bases are shared with TRBD2. Trimming took 1 base from V and 4 from J; bases not matched to a gene: 5. Looked up from germline, CDR1 is MGHRA and CDR2 is YSYEKL. This CDR3 is built from 17 residues. CDR3 sequence: CASSQVGGLAGYNEQFF. The CDR3 DNA reads TGCGCCAGCAGCCAAGTCGGGGGACTAGCGGGTTACAATGAGCAGTTCTTC.

The sample holds a few counts of this clone. This chain connects TRBV7-9 to TRBJ1-6; D ambiguous. The CDR3 covers 14 residues. Germline lookup yields CDR1 SEHNR and CDR2 FQNEAQ (reference sequence). The V end lost 3 bases, the J end lost 6 bases, and 9 bases lay between the germline ends. CDR3 loop: CASSFLGPNSPLHF. The DNA for the CDR3 is TGTGCCAGCAGCTTTTTAGGGCCTAATTCACCCCTCCACTTT.

The rearrangement links TRBV5-1 to TRBJ2-1; maybe TRBD1 (6 bases). The germline CDR1 and CDR2 sequences are SGHRS and YFSETQ. V was cut by 2 bases and J by 5 bases, with 8 bases left in between. The CDR3 length is 13 residues. Written as DNA, the CDR3 is TGCGCCAGCAGCTTCCGGGACAACAATGAGCAGTTCTTC. Translated: CASSFRDNNEQFF.

The rearrangement joins TRBV19 to TRBJ1-2; the D is unclear. The CDR3 covers 13 residues. Trimming removed 1 base at V and 5 bases at J, with 8 bases between. Germline V CDR1 and CDR2: LNHDA, SQIVND (reference sequence). CDR3 region: CASSIVATYGYTF. The CDR3 DNA sequence: TGTGCCAGTAGTATAGTGGCAACGTATGGCTACACCTTC. The full variable domain, with the rest looked up from reference TRBV19 and TRBJ1-2, is DGGITQSPKYLFRKEGQNVTLSCEQNLNHDAMYWYRQDPGQGLRLIYYSQIVNDFQKGDIAEGYSVSREKKESFPLTVTSAQKNPTAFYLCASSIVATYGYTFGSGTRLTVV.

The chain employs TRBV7-2 and TRBJ1-5, with TRBD1 identical over 7 bases. Germline V CDR1 and CDR2: SGHTA, FQGNSA. V was pared by 0 bases and J by 1 base, with 3 bases of the junction left unmatched. This CDR3 spans 16 amino acids. CDR3 sequence (DNA): TGTGCCAGCAGCTTAGCGGGGACAGAGAGCAATCAGCCCCAGCATTTT. Translated, it gives CASSLAGTESNQPQHF.

This clone qualifies as medium-sized. The chain links TRBV6-5 to TRBJ2-1; D tentatively reads TRBD1 or TRBD2 (5 bases each). Trimming took off 1 base at V and 7 bases at J, with 8 bases between the two ends. Germline lookup yields CDR1 MNHEY and CDR2 SVGAGI. The CDR3 is 13 residues long. DNA of the CDR3: TGTGCCAGCAGTTACTTTGGGGGTAATGAGCAGTTCTTC. Translation: CASSYFGGNEQFF.

V usage is TRBV9 and J usage is TRBJ1-4, with no clear D. CDR1 is SGDLS, CDR2 YYNGEE, per germline. The length of the CDR3 is 15 residues. Trimming shortened V by 4 bases and J by 7 bases, and 17 bases separated the two germline ends. The CDR3 nucleotides are TGTGCCAGCAGCCTCAGCAGCGCTAGGCCTGAAAAACTGTTTTTT. Encoded protein: CASSLSSARPEKLFF. Filled out from reference TRBV9 and TRBJ1-4, the complete variable domain reads DSGVTQTPKHLITATGQRVTLRCSPRSGDLSVYWYQQSLDQGLQFLIQYYNGEERAKGNILERFSAQQFPDLHSELNLSSLELGDSALYFCASSLSSARPEKLFFGSGTQLSVL.

The chain recombines TRBV7-8 with TRBJ2-7; 7 positions agree with TRBD2. V gave up 10 bases and J gave up 7 bases; unmatched junction bases: 13. CDR1 and CDR2 (germline): SGHVS, FQNEAQ. This CDR3 comprises 13 residues. Here the CDR3 DNA reads TGTGCCACCGGCGAAGGAGCGGGAAGAGAGCAGTACTTC. This gives the protein CATGEGAGREQYF.

This clone was recorded many times. The V gene is TRBV7-3, the J gene TRBJ1-2; possibly TRBD1 for D (5 bases). The CDR3 has 13 amino acids. Looked up from germline, CDR1 is SGHTA and CDR2 is FQGTGA. The V gene lost 5 bases and the J gene lost 7 bases, with 14 bases spanning the gap. CDR3 nucleotides: TGTGCCAGCAGCGCCCAGGGAGAGCCTGGCTACACCTTC. It translates to CASSAQGEPGYTF.

The chain is built from TRBV2 and TRBJ2-2; 10 bases align to TRBD1. Germline assignment: CDR1 SNHLY and CDR2 FYNNEI. The CDR3 is made up of 16 amino acids. Losses at the gene ends were 5 bases for V and 6 bases for J; bases not matched to a gene: 9. The DNA for the CDR3 is TGTGCCAGCAGTCTTCGACAGGGGGCGCCGGCCGGGGAGCTGTTTTTT. Protein: CASSLRQGAPAGELFF.

The V and J genes are TRBV15 and TRBJ2-3; D could derive from TRBD1 or TRBD2 (6 bases each). The V gene's germline CDR1 is LNHNV and CDR2 YYDKDF (reference sequence). CDR3 length equals 14 residues. V lost 0 bases and J lost 7, with 11 bases in between. CDR3: CATSRERGVHTQYF. In nucleotides, the CDR3 is TGTGCCACCAGCAGAGAGAGGGGGGTGCATACGCAGTATTTT.

The chain recombines TRBV28 with TRBJ1-5; 10 positions match TRBD1. Trimming at V came to 6 bases and at J to 6 bases, leaving 2 bases not matched to a gene. Germline values: CDR1 MDHEN, CDR2 SYDVKM. The CDR3 sequence is 13 residues long. This CDR3 is CASSGTGVQPQHF. CDR3 bases: TGTGCCAGCAGCGGGACAGGGGTTCAGCCCCAGCATTTT.

DNA of the CDR3: TGTGCCACCAGCAGAGGGGGCACTAGCGGTTACAATGAGCAGTTCTTC. Translation: CATSRGGTSGYNEQFF. V is TRBV15 and J is TRBJ2-1, with TRBD2 matching 8 bases. V lost 1 base to trimming and J lost 4 bases; unmatched junction nucleotides: 6. Germline loops: CDR1 LNHNV, CDR2 YYDKDF (reference sequence). The CDR3 is made up of 16 amino acids.